The 7 T cell receptor beta chains below were found in one sample sequenced in a study of shared clonotypes between healthy human individuals. The data were produced by immunoSEQ multiplex PCR, yet TCRdb's version contains in-frame clones alone and is incomplete. The data hold about 1.1 million clones, with approximately 80% observed a single time. The sample consisted of memory CD4+ T cells from PBMCs. Subset described: CD45RA-negative fraction. These receptors all stem from a man aged 18 to 30 in good health. Some clones in this sample may be carry-over from other donors' samples.

The chain has TRBV21-1 and TRBJ1-5; the table's D call of TRBD1 was not tested on the DNA. TRBV21-1 is termed a pseudogene. This CDR3 spans 15 amino acids. The CDR3 spells CASSRGTGGNQPQHF. The CDR3 DNA reads TGTGCCAGCAGCAGAGGGACAGGGGGCAATCAGCCCCAGCATTTT.

The V gene is TRBV30, the J gene TRBJ2-2; 7 nucleotides agree with TRBD1. This CDR3 contains 12 residues. With 2 bases clipped from V and 8 bases from J, the junction kept 2 bases outside the gene matches. The germline V gene has CDR1 GTSNPN and CDR2 SVGIG (reference sequence). The DNA of the CDR3 is TGTGCCTGGAGTACAGGGGTGGGGGAGCTGTTTTTT. Encoded protein: CAWSTGVGELFF.

The chain recombines TRBV27 with TRBJ1-1; TRBD1 is a possible D gene (6 bases). The CDR3 runs to 15 residues. Germline lookup yields CDR1 MNHEY and CDR2 SMNVEV (reference sequence). V was trimmed by 0 bases and J by 9 bases, leaving 17 bases between them. Here the CDR3 reads CASSLSSSGQGKAFF. DNA of the CDR3: TGTGCCAGCAGTTTATCCTCCTCCGGGCAGGGGAAAGCTTTCTTT.

CDR3 DNA sequence: TGTGCCAGCTCAGAGGCGGAGGTCGAAGCTTTCTTT. Protein sequence: CASSEAEVEAFF. The rearrangement links TRBV18 to TRBJ1-1; D is unclear. The V gene lost 5 bases and the J gene lost 8 bases, with 12 bases spanning the gap. Germline CDR1 reads KGHSH; CDR2 reads LQKENI. The CDR3 totals 12 residues.

The chain recombines TRBV7-6 with TRBJ1-5; D uncertain. The V gene's germline CDR1 is SGHVS and CDR2 FNYEAQ. V was shortened by 2 bases and J by 0 bases, with 5 bases between the two germline ends. The CDR3 has 14 residues. CDR3: CASSLTDSNQPQHF. CDR3 nucleotides: TGTGCCAGCAGCTTAACGGATAGCAATCAGCCCCAGCATTTT.

V usage is TRBV25-1 and J usage is TRBJ2-2; 11 bases fit TRBD1. This CDR3 has 16 amino acids. Germline CDR1 reads MGHDK; CDR2 reads SYGVNS. V was clipped by 3 bases and J by 7 bases; unmatched bases: 7. CDR3 bases: TGTGCCAGCAGTGACCCCGGACAGGGGGCAGTCGGGGAGCTGTTTTTT. Protein product: CASSDPGQGAVGELFF.

The chain has TRBV30 and TRBJ1-2; 7 positions agree with TRBD1. Germline assignment: CDR1 GTSNPN and CDR2 SVGIG (reference sequence). The ends lost 1 base at V and 5 bases at J; junction bases unmatched: 10. The CDR3 sequence is 15 residues long. The DNA of the CDR3 is TGTGCCTGGAGTGCACCCTGGGACAGCCCTTATGGCTACACCTTC. It codes for CAWSAPWDSPYGYTF. Combining the CDR3 with reference TRBV30 and TRBJ1-2 gives the whole variable domain SQTIHQWPATLVQPVGSPLSLECTVEGTSNPNLYWYRQAAGRGLQLLFYSVGIGQISSEVPQNLSASRPQDRQFILSSKKLLLSDSGFYLCAWSAPWDSPYGYTFGSGTRLTVV.